This TCR beta chain emerged from a study of blood T cell repertoires in COVID-19. On the study more broadly: Samples came from the United States, Italy and Spain, spanning acute and convalescent COVID-19.

After removal of 0 bases from V and 1 base from J, the junction contained 3 bases not matched to a gene. Germline values: CDR1 SGHDT, CDR2 YYEEEE. The CDR3 is 15 residues long. TCRdb keeps only in-frame clones here, not all; method: immunoSEQ multiplex PCR. The sample consists of approximately 46,000 clones, 85% to 90% of them appearing once. The sample taken for sequencing was peripheral blood. The rearrangement links TRBV5-6 to TRBJ2-7, with 8 bases that match TRBD1. This TCR was recovered from a man in his sixties with acute or convalescent COVID-19. CDR3 DNA sequence: TGTGCCAGCAGCTTGGGACAGGGGAGATCCTACGAGCAGTACTTC. It is translated as CASSLGQGRSYEQYF. Based on the CDR3 plus reference TRBV5-6 and TRBJ2-7, the full variable domain is DAGVTQSPTHLIKTRGQQVTLRCSPKSGHDTVSWYQQALGQGPQFIFQYYEEEERQRGNFPDRFSGHQFPNYSSELNVNALLLGDSALYLCASSLGQGRSYEQYFGPGTRLTVT.